Listed below are T cell receptor beta chains from one sample, sequenced in a study of control samples from healthy donors and cancer patients. Assay: immunoSEQ multiplex PCR; the TCRdb copy retains only in-frame clones and omits some. The sample lists about 69,000 clones; about 80% were seen once. Sequenced material: PBMCs. The receptors were gathered from a woman aged 50 to 60 with lung cancer. The CDR3 runs from the conserved cysteine through the conserved F or W. The D gene is left open where the match is weak. Clone size is given for some rows only: seen once, a few or many times, or a class if the clone is expanded.

J gene | clone size | D gene | V gene | CDR3 protein | CDR3 DNA
TRBJ1-1 | - | - | TRBV11-2 | CASSLVVRTDTEAFF | TGTGCCAGCAGCTTAGTTGTCAGGACCGACACTGAAGCTTTCTTT
TRBJ2-6 | - | - | TRBV11-2 | CASSPLGAGSGANVLTF | TGTGCCAGCAGCCCGCTTGGGGCAGGGTCTGGGGCCAACGTCCTGACTTTC
TRBJ2-2 | - | TRBD2 | TRBV10-3 | CAISEVAGGNTGELFF | TGTGCCATCAGCGAGGTAGCGGGGGGGAACACCGGGGAGCTGTTTTTT
TRBJ1-3 | few | - | TRBV6-6 | CASSYDGSGNTIYF | TGTGCCAGCAGTTACGATGGGTCCGGAAACACCATATATTTT
TRBJ2-1 | - | TRBD2 | TRBV24-1 | CATSDLNLAGRYEQFF | TGTGCCACCAGTGATTTGAACCTAGCGGGGCGCTATGAGCAGTTCTTC
TRBJ1-1 | - | TRBD1 | TRBV5-1 | CASSKSGTGFNTEAFF | TGCGCCAGCAGCAAGTCCGGGACAGGGTTTAACACTGAAGCTTTCTTT
TRBJ1-3 | - | - | TRBV29-1 | CSARDTDGNTIYF | TGCAGCGCCCGGGACACCGATGGAAACACCATATATTTT
TRBJ1-1 | - | TRBD1 | TRBV20-1 | CSASRTGGSTEAFF | TGCAGTGCTAGTCGGACAGGGGGATCTACTGAAGCTTTCTTT
TRBJ2-1 | once | - | TRBV7-3 | CASSSTVSSYNEQFF | TGTGCCAGCAGCTCGACGGTGAGCTCCTACAATGAGCAGTTCTTC
TRBJ1-6 | - | - | TRBV6-5 | CASSGTFHNSPLHF | TGTGCCAGCAGCGGGACCTTTCATAATTCACCCCTCCACTTT
TRBJ2-3 | - | - | TRBV2 | CASTRDPPTDTQYF | TGTGCCAGCACCCGGGATCCGCCAACAGATACGCAGTATTTT
TRBJ1-1 | - | TRBD1 | TRBV5-1 | CAGRTGPNTEAFF | TGCGCCGGACGGACAGGGCCGAACACTGAAGCTTTCTTT
TRBJ1-5 | once | - | TRBV6-5 | CASSYSRSSNQPQHF | TGTGCCAGCAGTTACTCGAGGAGTAGCAATCAGCCCCAGCATTTT
TRBJ1-4 | - | TRBD1 | TRBV18 | CASSRQGSNEKLFF | TGTGCCAGCTCCCGACAGGGATCTAATGAAAAACTGTTTTTT
TRBJ1-2 | - | - | TRBV24-1 | CATSAPTVNYGYTF | TGTGCCACCAGTGCCCCGACAGTTAACTATGGCTACACCTTC
TRBJ2-7 | once | TRBD1 | TRBV18 | CASSPGTGFRNSYEQYF | TGTGCCAGCTCACCTGGGACAGGGTTTAGGAATTCCTACGAGCAGTACTTC
TRBJ1-2 | once | - | TRBV7-9 | CASSASITNYGYTF | TGTGCCAGCAGCGCTAGTATTACTAACTATGGCTACACCTTC
TRBJ1-2 | - | - | TRBV14 | CASSQKMGFGYTF | TGTGCCAGCAGCCAAAAGATGGGTTTCGGCTACACCTTC
TRBJ1-1 | few | - | TRBV19 | CASSLTRDTEAFF | TGTGCCAGTAGCCTGACGAGGGACACTGAAGCTTTCTTT
TRBJ1-3 | - | TRBD1 | TRBV18 | CASSPYTGQGGDTIYF | TGTGCCAGCTCACCCTATACTGGACAGGGAGGAGACACCATATATTTT
TRBJ1-2 | - | - | TRBV7-2 | CASSLRHLVDSYGYTF | TGTGCCAGCAGCCTCAGACACCTCGTGGACTCATATGGCTACACCTTC
TRBJ1-2 | - | - | TRBV5-5 | CASSLRQDGFYYGYTF | TGTGCCAGCAGCTTAAGACAGGATGGATTTTACTATGGCTACACCTTC
TRBJ1-1 | - | - | TRBV27 | CASSPTTGSTEAFF | TGTGCCAGCAGTCCCACGACAGGCAGCACTGAAGCTTTCTTT
TRBJ1-6 | - | - | TRBV10-2 | CASSDGPRNSPLHF | TGCGCCAGCAGTGATGGGCCCCGGAATTCACCCCTCCACTTT
TRBJ2-1 | - | TRBD1 | TRBV4-1 | CASSQFTGVRGEQFF | TGCGCCAGCAGCCAATTTACAGGGGTCAGGGGTGAGCAGTTCTTC
TRBJ2-7 | - | - | TRBV5-8 | CASSLEGQSYEQYF | TGTGCCAGCAGCTTGGAAGGACAGTCCTACGAGCAGTACTTC
TRBJ2-7 | - | - | TRBV5-6 | CASSLIGSYEQYF | TGTGCCAGCAGCTTGATAGGGAGCTACGAGCAGTACTTC
TRBJ1-5 | few | - | TRBV19 | CAVRQGGQPQHF | TGTGCCGTGCGGCAGGGAGGACAGCCCCAGCATTTT
TRBJ1-1 | once | - | TRBV5-1 | CASSLDLAPNTEAFF | TGCGCCAGCAGCTTGGACCTCGCCCCAAACACTGAAGCTTTCTTT
TRBJ1-2 | - | - | TRBV2 | CASSEAEGSGYTF | TGTGCCAGCAGTGAAGCGGAAGGGTCTGGCTACACCTTC
TRBJ2-3 | - | TRBD2 | TRBV27 | CASSPGLAVETQYF | TGTGCCAGCAGTCCGGGACTAGCTGTAGAGACGCAGTATTTT
TRBJ2-5 | few | TRBD2 | TRBV5-6 | CASSLAEAGAGKTQYF | TGTGCCAGCAGCTTGGCAGAAGCGGGGGCTGGGAAGACCCAGTACTTC
TRBJ1-2 | - | TRBD1 | TRBV7-2 | CASSLGQGRGYTF | TGTGCCAGCAGCTTAGGACAGGGAAGAGGCTACACCTTC
TRBJ1-2 | few | TRBD1 | TRBV10-3 | CAISGGQGAYGYTF | TGTGCCATCAGTGGAGGACAGGGGGCTTATGGCTACACCTTC
TRBJ1-4 | - | - | TRBV18 | CASSPTLRAEKLFF | TGTGCCAGCTCACCAACCCTCAGGGCTGAAAAACTGTTTTTT
TRBJ1-1 | - | - | TRBV6-6 | CASSTIMNTEAFF | TGTGCCAGCAGTACTATTATGAACACTGAAGCTTTCTTT
TRBJ2-2 | - | TRBD2 | TRBV7-3 | CASSPSGGAPGELFF | TGTGCCAGCAGCCCGAGCGGGGGGGCCCCCGGGGAGCTGTTTTTT
TRBJ1-2 | - | - | TRBV2 | CASRSGQGYGYTF | TGTGCCAGCAGATCCGGACAAGGCTATGGCTACACCTTC
TRBJ2-1 | - | TRBD1 | TRBV7-8 | CASSSTGTGLGNEQFF | TGTGCCAGCAGCTCAACAGGGACAGGGTTAGGGAATGAGCAGTTCTTC
TRBJ2-1 | - | - | TRBV6-5 | CASSSFRGRYNEQFF | TGTGCCAGCAGTTCCTTCCGGGGAAGATACAATGAGCAGTTCTTC
TRBJ1-1 | - | TRBD1 | TRBV19 | CASKSQGGAFF | TGTGCCAGTAAAAGCCAGGGGGGGGCTTTCTTT
TRBJ2-3 | - | - | TRBV19 | CASSIAVTSTDTQYF | TGTGCCAGTAGTATAGCCGTGACTAGCACAGATACGCAGTATTTT
TRBJ1-2 | - | TRBD1 | TRBV27 | CASRRTGEVGGYTF | TGTGCCAGCAGGAGAACAGGGGAGGTGGGTGGCTACACCTTC
TRBJ1-1 | - | - | TRBV20-1 | CSASFVSLTEAFF | TGCAGTGCTAGTTTTGTGTCGCTCACTGAAGCTTTCTTT
TRBJ2-6 | - | TRBD1 | TRBV6-2/TRBV6-3 | CASSYPITGVGANVLTF | TGTGCCAGCAGTTACCCAATAACAGGGGTTGGGGCCAACGTCCTGACTTTC
TRBJ1-4 | - | - | TRBV30 | CAWMDGPVGNEKLFF | TGTGCCTGGATGGACGGGCCAGTTGGTAATGAAAAACTGTTTTTT
TRBJ1-2 | - | TRBD1 | TRBV7-9 | CASSFGTVNYGYTF | TGTGCCAGCAGCTTTGGGACAGTTAACTATGGCTACACCTTC
TRBJ1-1 | - | - | TRBV5-6 | CASTKALMNTEAFF | TGTGCCAGCACCAAAGCCCTAATGAACACTGAAGCTTTCTTT
TRBJ2-3 | once | - | TRBV27 | CASSLLPSIPDTQYF | TGTGCCAGCAGTTTATTGCCTTCGATTCCAGATACGCAGTATTTT
TRBJ1-4 | - | TRBD1 | TRBV18 | CASSRTGRDEKLFF | TGTGCCAGCTCAAGGACAGGGAGGGATGAAAAACTGTTTTTT
TRBJ2-1 | - | TRBD1 | TRBV3-1/TRBV3-2 | CASSRGQGLSEQFF | TGTGCCAGCAGCCGAGGACAGGGGTTGAGTGAGCAGTTCTTC
TRBJ1-5 | - | TRBD1 | TRBV7-2 | CASSEGTSGGQPQHF | TGTGCCAGCAGCGAGGGAACATCAGGGGGCCAGCCCCAGCATTTT
TRBJ1-5 | - | - | TRBV28 | CASSDLQGNNQPQHF | TGTGCCAGCAGTGACTTACAGGGTAACAATCAGCCCCAGCATTTT
TRBJ2-5 | once | - | TRBV5-6 | CASSLGVFWGRETQYF | TGTGCCAGCAGCTTAGGGGTATTTTGGGGGCGAGAGACCCAGTACTTC
TRBJ1-1 | - | TRBD1 | TRBV7-9 | CASSSLGQGAFF | TGTGCCAGCAGCTCCTTGGGACAGGGAGCTTTCTTT
TRBJ1-1 | - | - | TRBV10-3 | CAISDRAGETEAFF | TGTGCCATCAGTGATAGGGCAGGGGAGACTGAAGCTTTCTTT
TRBJ2-2 | - | - | TRBV6-5 | CASSYTTSGTGELFF | TGTGCCAGCAGTTACACGACTTCGGGCACCGGGGAGCTGTTTTTT
TRBJ1-1 | - | TRBD1 | TRBV6-5 | CASSTNRGTNTEAFF | TGTGCCAGCAGCACTAACAGGGGAACGAACACTGAAGCTTTCTTT
TRBJ2-1 | - | TRBD2 | TRBV7-9 | CASSFSGGFTEQFF | TGTGCCAGCAGCTTCAGCGGGGGGTTCACTGAGCAGTTCTTC